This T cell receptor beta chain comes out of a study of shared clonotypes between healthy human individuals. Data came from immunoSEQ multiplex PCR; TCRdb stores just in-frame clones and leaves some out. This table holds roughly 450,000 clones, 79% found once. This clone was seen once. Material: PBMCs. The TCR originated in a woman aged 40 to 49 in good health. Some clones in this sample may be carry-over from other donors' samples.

CDR3 sequence reads: CASSLAQGGTQYF. In DNA, the CDR3 is TGTGCCAGCAGCTTAGCCCAGGGCGGGACCCAGTACTTC. V gene TRBV7-6 combines with J gene TRBJ2-5; D may be TRBD1 (5 bases). Germline CDR1 SGHVS, CDR2 FNYEAQ. Trimming shortened V by 0 bases and J by 7 bases, and 9 bases separated the two germline ends. The CDR3 covers 13 residues.